A selection of T cell receptor beta chains follows, all from one sample in a study of T cell responses to AZD1222 COVID-19 vaccine. Libraries were prepared by immunoSEQ multiplex PCR; TCRdb keeps only in-frame clonotypes and omits some of them. The table shows 150,000 to 200,000 clones, with about 91% occurring only once. The sequenced sample was peripheral blood, obtained 28 days after the second AZD1222 dose. The receptors were sampled from an adult who received the AZD1222 COVID-19 vaccine. CDR3s include the opening cysteine and the closing phenylalanine or tryptophan. D genes are given only for firm matches. Not all rows give a size; the values are once, few, many and, for expanded clones, a class.

d_call j_call clone_size v_call cdr3_nt cdr3_aa
- TRBJ2-7 - TRBV18 TGTGCCAGCTCAATGGGGAACTGGGGACAATCTCTCTCCTACGAGCAGTACTTC CASSMGNWGQSLSYEQYF
- TRBJ2-1 - TRBV11-3 TGTGCCAGCAGATGGGCCCCCTTCTACAATGAGCAGTTCTTC CASRWAPFYNEQFF
TRBD2 TRBJ2-5 - TRBV9 TGTGCCAGCAGCGGAGTAGCGGGGGGTTTGCAAGAGACCCAGTACTTC CASSGVAGGLQETQYF
- TRBJ2-3 - TRBV9 TGTGCCAGCAGCGTAGTGGGGGAAGGCACAGATACGCAGTATTTT CASSVVGEGTDTQYF
- TRBJ2-1 - TRBV7-2 TGTGCCAGCAGCTTAAATCGGGCGAGCTCGGGTGAGCAGTTCTTC CASSLNRASSGEQFF
- TRBJ2-3 - TRBV5-6 TGTGCCAGCAGCTTGGAGATTCGGGGAAATACGCAGTATTTT CASSLEIRGNTQYF
- TRBJ2-6 - TRBV5-6 TGTGCCAGCACCTCCAGGGGCCCCGGGAGGGCCAACGTCCTGACTTTC CASTSRGPGRANVLTF
- TRBJ2-7 - TRBV25-1 TGTGCCAGCAGGGGGGCCTCCTACGAGCAGTACTTC CASRGASYEQYF
- TRBJ2-1 - TRBV7-9 TGTGCCAGCAGCTCCTCTGGCGATAATGAGCAGTTCTTC CASSSSGDNEQFF
TRBD1 TRBJ1-2 few TRBV7-2 TGTGCCAGCAGCCCTACCGCGGCAGGGGGCGTCTATGGCTACACCTTC CASSPTAAGGVYGYTF
- TRBJ2-3 - TRBV10-3 TGTGCCATCACGGCCGAGATCGGGGCAGATACGCAGTATTTT CAITAEIGADTQYF
- TRBJ1-6 once TRBV15 TGTGCCACCAGCAGAGAGGGGGGGGTAGGGTATAATTCACCCCTCCACTTT CATSREGGVGYNSPLHF
- TRBJ1-6 few TRBV10-2 TGCGCCAGCAGTGACCGGGGGACTTGGAATTCACCCCTCCACTTT CASSDRGTWNSPLHF
TRBD1 TRBJ1-3 - TRBV6-6 TGTGCCAGCAGCCCGGGACAGACCTCTGGAAACACCATATATTTT CASSPGQTSGNTIYF
- TRBJ1-2 - TRBV7-2 TGTGCCAGCAGCTCCGTTGGTGGCGCAGCCTATGGCTACACCTTC CASSSVGGAAYGYTF
- TRBJ1-4 - TRBV6-5 TGTGCCAGCGCACTAGGACAGCCTAGTGAAAAACTGTTTTTT CASALGQPSEKLFF
TRBD1 TRBJ1-2 - TRBV6-1 TGTGCCAGCAGTGAATCGTTAGGGACAGGAGGTAATGGCTACACCTTC CASSESLGTGGNGYTF
- TRBJ2-7 - TRBV15 TGTGCCACCAGCGATACCGATCCGGGTACCAACGAGCAGTACTTC CATSDTDPGTNEQYF
- TRBJ1-1 - TRBV28 TGTGCCAGCAGTTTACCGGGCAGAAACACTGAAGCTTTCTTT CASSLPGRNTEAFF
- TRBJ1-1 - TRBV28 TGTGCCAGCAGCCTCGAGGAGGGTTCCAAAATAAACACTAAAGCTTTCTTT CASSLEEGSKINTKAFF
- TRBJ2-1 - TRBV15 TGTGCCACCAGCTTTAGTCCCGGTGCATACAATGAGCAGTTCTTC CATSFSPGAYNEQFF
- TRBJ1-5 - TRBV29-1 TGCAGCGTTGAATCGGGAGTGGACCAGCCCCAGCATTTT CSVESGVDQPQHF
TRBD1 TRBJ1-1 - TRBV15 TGTGCCACCAGCAAAGTACTGACAGGGAGGGCGTACACTGAAGCTTTCTTT CATSKVLTGRAYTEAFF
- TRBJ1-5 - TRBV29-1 TGCAGCGTTGCCCAGGGTGGGAGCAATCAGCCCCAGCATTTT CSVAQGGSNQPQHF
TRBD1 TRBJ2-5 - TRBV4-1 TGCGCCAGCAGCCAAACACAGGGGCTCGTCGAGACCCAGTACTTC CASSQTQGLVETQYF
- TRBJ1-4 - TRBV5-4 TGTGCCAGCAGCTTGGGTGGAGGGGTTAATGAAAAACTGTTTTTT CASSLGGGVNEKLFF
TRBD2 TRBJ2-7 - TRBV4-1 TGCGCCAGCAGCCAAGATCGATGGGGGGGGAGAAGAGGCGAGCAGTACTTC CASSQDRWGGRRGEQYF
- TRBJ2-5 once TRBV28 TGTGCCAGCAGTCTCCTACGGCCGGCGCGGCCCACCGAAGAGACCCAGTACTTC CASSLLRPARPTEETQYF